This T cell receptor (beta chain) derives from a study of blood T cells in healthy people across ages. It was with a sample-barcoded 5' primer and a J-beta primer mix that a second PCR of about 7 to 12 cycles was run. TCRdb re-analysed the 5' RACE reads in MiXCR, keeping a single row per CDR3 protein. The repertoire holds roughly 1 million distinct CDR3 sequences, with approximately 26% as singletons. CDR3 size: 15 residues. The germline V gene has CDR1 PRHDT and CDR2 FYEKMQ (reference sequence). The junction had 11 bases not matched to a gene; V was cut back by 5 bases and J by 8 bases. These data were likewise used in another study, on T cells of mothers and their children. From that report: Five to seven children, together with their three healthy Caucasian mothers, made up the donors.

This clonotype was sampled from a girl aged 2-10 years in good health. Specimen: blood. This chain joins TRBV13 and TRBJ1-4, with 7 bases matching TRBD1. This CDR3 reads CASSPRGGAEEKLFF. CDR3 coding DNA: TGTGCCAGCAGCCCGAGAGGGGGCGCAGAGGAAAAACTGTTTTTT.